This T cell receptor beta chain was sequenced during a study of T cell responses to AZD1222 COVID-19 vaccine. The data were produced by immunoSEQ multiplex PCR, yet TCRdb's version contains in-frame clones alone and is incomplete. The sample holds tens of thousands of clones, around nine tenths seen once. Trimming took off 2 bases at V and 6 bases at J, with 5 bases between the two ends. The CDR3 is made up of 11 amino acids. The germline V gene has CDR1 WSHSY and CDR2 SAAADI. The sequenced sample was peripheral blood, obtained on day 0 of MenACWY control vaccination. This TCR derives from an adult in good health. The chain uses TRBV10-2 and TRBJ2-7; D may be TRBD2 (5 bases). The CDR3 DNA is TGCGCCAGCAGTGAGGGAGGCGAGCAGTACTTC. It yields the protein CASSEGGEQYF.